These T cell receptor beta chains were read from a single sample in a study of CD8+ T cells in alopecia areata. Generated by immunoSEQ multiplex PCR, the TCRdb table keeps only in-frame clones and is missing some. The sample lists about 180,000 clones, 50% to 75% occurring once. The sequenced sample was CD4+ T cells sorted from blood, obtained between weeks 55 and 70, from a patient treated with tofacitinib. The source of these receptors is a human donor with alopecia areata. The CDR3 runs from the conserved cysteine through the conserved F or W. A D gene is named only where the DNA matches it firmly. Not every row has a clone size; where given, it reads once, few, many or a size class.

J	V	size	D	DNA	CDR3
TRBJ1-2	TRBV6-6	-	TRBD1	TGTGCCAGCAGTTACCGGGACAGCCCCTATGGCTACACCTTC	CASSYRDSPYGYTF
TRBJ1-2	TRBV15	-	-	TGTGCCACCAGCAGAGGCGACAGGAGATCCTATGGCTACACCTTC	CATSRGDRRSYGYTF
TRBJ1-1	TRBV29-1	-	-	TGCAGCTCGCGACAGGTAATGAACACTGAAGCTTTCTTT	CSSRQVMNTEAFF
TRBJ2-7	TRBV6-5	-	TRBD2	TGTGCCAGCTCCCGGGCCGGCGGGGGAGGTTACGAGCAGTACTTC	CASSRAGGGGYEQYF
TRBJ1-6	TRBV5-1	-	TRBD1	TGCGCCAGCAGCGTGGACAGGGAGGGTTCACCCCTCCACTTT	CASSVDREGSPLHF
TRBJ1-4	TRBV27	-	TRBD1	TGTGCCAGCAGTGTGATGAGACAGGGGGTCTTTGGAAAACTGTTTTTT	CASSVMRQGVFGKLFF
TRBJ2-1	TRBV5-1	-	TRBD2	TGCGCCAGCTGTCGGGCTAGCGGGGGCCCGGTCAATGAGCAGTTCTTC	CASCRASGGPVNEQFF
TRBJ2-7	TRBV7-2	-	-	TGTGCCAGCAGCTCGCAGGGCCAAGACGAGCAGTACTTC	CASSSQGQDEQYF
TRBJ2-5	TRBV5-1	few	-	TGCGCCAGCAGCTTGGACAACGAAGAGACCCAGTACTTC	CASSLDNEETQYF
TRBJ2-4	TRBV30	-	-	TGTGCCTGGAGTGTTAAGGGGACCAAAAACATTCAGTACTTC	CAWSVKGTKNIQYF
TRBJ1-1	TRBV4-1	-	-	TGCGCCAGCTCCTTCCCCGGCCCAATGAACACTGAAGCTTTCTTT	CASSFPGPMNTEAFF
TRBJ2-7	TRBV10-3	few	-	TGTGCCATCAGTGACCCCGGGACTCGGGACGAGCAGTACTTC	CAISDPGTRDEQYF
TRBJ2-1	TRBV6-5	few	-	TGTGCCAGCAGTTACCTAGGGCAGGCCGATGAGCAGTTCTTC	CASSYLGQADEQFF
TRBJ2-7	TRBV10-3	-	-	TGTGCCATCAGTGGTGGCCCCGAGCAGTACTTC	CAISGGPEQYF
TRBJ2-7	TRBV19	-	-	TGTGCCAGTAGTCCAGCCCTAGGAACGGCTTACGAGCAGTACTTC	CASSPALGTAYEQYF
TRBJ2-7	TRBV6-5	few	-	TGTGCCAGCAGTAAAGACCGCTCCTACGAGCAGTACTTC	CASSKDRSYEQYF
TRBJ2-5	TRBV15	-	-	TGTGCCACCAGCGCCCGATCTTCTCAAGAGACCCAGTACTTC	CATSARSSQETQYF
TRBJ2-1	TRBV20-1	-	-	TGCAGTGCTACAGACAGACAGGCCCAGTTCTTC	CSATDRQAQFF
TRBJ2-7	TRBV10-3	-	-	TGTGCCATCAGTGATAACCCAGAGGGGGAGCAGTACTTC	CAISDNPEGEQYF
TRBJ1-2	TRBV7-9	-	-	TGTGCCAGCACTCCTACAGGGTCCTACTATGGCTACACCTTC	CASTPTGSYYGYTF
TRBJ1-6	TRBV5-6	few	TRBD1	TGTGCCAGCAGCACTCAGGGGGGCTCACCCCTCCACTTT	CASSTQGGSPLHF
TRBJ2-2	TRBV11-2	-	-	TGTGCCAGCAGCTTACCCTTGCGGGGCACCGGGGAGCTGTTTTTT	CASSLPLRGTGELFF
TRBJ2-3	TRBV7-9	-	-	TGTGCCAGCTCTGCTGGTACGCAGTATTTT	CASSAGTQYF
TRBJ1-2	TRBV6-5	-	TRBD1	TGTGCCAGCAGGCGTTCAGGGGGCGAGGGCTACACCTTC	CASRRSGGEGYTF